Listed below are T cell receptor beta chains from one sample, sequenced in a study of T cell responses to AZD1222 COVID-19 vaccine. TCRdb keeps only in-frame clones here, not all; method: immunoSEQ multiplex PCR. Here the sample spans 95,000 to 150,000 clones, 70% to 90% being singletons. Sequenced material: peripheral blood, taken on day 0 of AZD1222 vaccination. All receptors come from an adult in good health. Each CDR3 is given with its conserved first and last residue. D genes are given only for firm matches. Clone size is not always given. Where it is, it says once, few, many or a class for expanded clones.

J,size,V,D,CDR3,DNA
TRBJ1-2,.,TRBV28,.,CASSLKGQGRGRGYTF,TGTGCCAGCAGTTTAAAGGGCCAGGGCCGGGGAAGAGGCTACACCTTC
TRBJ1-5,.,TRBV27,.,CASSSIERGGNQPQHF,TGTGCCAGCAGTTCCATCGAGAGGGGGGGCAATCAGCCCCAGCATTTT
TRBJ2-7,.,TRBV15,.,CATSALGGEGEQYF,TGTGCCACCAGCGCCCTGGGGGGTGAGGGCGAGCAGTACTTC
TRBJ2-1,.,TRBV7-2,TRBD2,CASSYPGLGNEQFF,TGTGCCAGCAGCTACCCGGGACTAGGGAATGAGCAGTTCTTC
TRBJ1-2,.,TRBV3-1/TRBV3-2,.,CASSQGTDYGYTF,TGTGCCAGCAGCCAAGGGACGGACTATGGCTACACCTTC
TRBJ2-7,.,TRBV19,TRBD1,CASSPGQASYEQYF,TGTGCCAGTAGTCCGGGACAGGCCTCCTACGAGCAGTACTTC
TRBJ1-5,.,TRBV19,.,CASSTGGYSNQPQHF,TGTGCCAGTAGTACCGGCGGTTATAGCAATCAGCCCCAGCATTTT
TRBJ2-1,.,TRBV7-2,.,CASMPGSSYNEQFF,TGTGCCAGCATGCCAGGGAGCTCCTACAATGAGCAGTTCTTC
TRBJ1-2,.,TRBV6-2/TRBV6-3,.,CASSPGTSKLSYGYTF,TGTGCCAGCAGTCCGGGGACGAGCAAGTTAAGCTATGGCTACACCTTC
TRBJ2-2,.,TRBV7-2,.,CASSSTGLRTGELFF,TGTGCCAGCAGCTCGACCGGGCTCAGGACCGGGGAGCTGTTTTTT
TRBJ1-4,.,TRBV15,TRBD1,CATSRGTGGLFF,TGTGCCACCAGCAGAGGGACAGGGGGACTGTTTTTT
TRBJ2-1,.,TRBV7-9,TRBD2,CASSTGTSGGADEQFF,TGTGCCAGCAGCACCGGGACTAGCGGGGGGGCAGATGAGCAGTTCTTC
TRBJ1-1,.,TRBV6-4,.,CASKKEGFGNTEAFF,TGTGCCAGCAAAAAGGAGGGTTTTGGGAACACTGAAGCTTTCTTT
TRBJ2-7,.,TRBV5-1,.,CASERGDWMSYEQYF,TGCGCCAGCGAGAGGGGGGACTGGATGTCCTACGAGCAGTACTTC
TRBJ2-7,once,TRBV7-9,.,CASSLVGGDTYEQYF,TGTGCCAGCAGCTTAGTTGGGGGCGATACCTACGAGCAGTACTTC
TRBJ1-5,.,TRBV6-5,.,CASSLFYREQPQHF,TGTGCCAGCAGCCTTTTTTATAGGGAGCAGCCCCAGCATTTT
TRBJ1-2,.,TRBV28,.,CASVQGNYGYTF,TGTGCCAGCGTTCAGGGTAACTATGGCTACACCTTC
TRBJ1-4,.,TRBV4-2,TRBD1,CASSQEDRGREKKLFF,TGTGCCAGCAGCCAAGAGGACAGGGGGCGCGAGAAAAAACTGTTTTTT
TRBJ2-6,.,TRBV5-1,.,CASRSDTGSGANVLTF,TGCGCCAGCAGATCGGACACGGGCTCTGGGGCCAACGTCCTGACTTTC
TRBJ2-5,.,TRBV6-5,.,CASSWASGYQETQYF,TGTGCCAGCAGTTGGGCCTCGGGCTACCAAGAGACCCAGTACTTC